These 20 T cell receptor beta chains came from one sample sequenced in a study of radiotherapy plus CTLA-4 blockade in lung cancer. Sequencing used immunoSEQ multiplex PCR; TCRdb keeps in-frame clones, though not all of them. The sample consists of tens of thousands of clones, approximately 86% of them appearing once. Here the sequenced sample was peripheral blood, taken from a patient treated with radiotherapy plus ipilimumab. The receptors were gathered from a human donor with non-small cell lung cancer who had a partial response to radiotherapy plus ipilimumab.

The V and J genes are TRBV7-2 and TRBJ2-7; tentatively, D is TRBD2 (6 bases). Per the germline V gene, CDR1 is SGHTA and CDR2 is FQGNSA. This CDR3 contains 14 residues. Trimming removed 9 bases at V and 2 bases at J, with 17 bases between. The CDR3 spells CASRPAGGTYEQYF. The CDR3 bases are TGTGCCAGTAGGCCAGCGGGTGGAACCTACGAGCAGTACTTC. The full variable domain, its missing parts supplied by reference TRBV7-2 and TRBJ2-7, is GAGVSQSPSNKVTEKGKDVELRCDPISGHTALYWYRQSLGQGLEFLIYFQGNSAPDKSGLPSDRFSAERTGGSVSTLTIQRTQQEDSAVYLCASRPAGGTYEQYFGPGTRLTVT.

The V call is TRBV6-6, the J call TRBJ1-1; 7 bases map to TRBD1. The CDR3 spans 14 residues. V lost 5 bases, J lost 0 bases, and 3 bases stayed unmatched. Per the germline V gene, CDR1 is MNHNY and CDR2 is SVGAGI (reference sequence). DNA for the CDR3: TGTGCCAGCAGTAAACAGGGGTTGAACACTGAAGCTTTCTTT. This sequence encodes CASSKQGLNTEAFF.

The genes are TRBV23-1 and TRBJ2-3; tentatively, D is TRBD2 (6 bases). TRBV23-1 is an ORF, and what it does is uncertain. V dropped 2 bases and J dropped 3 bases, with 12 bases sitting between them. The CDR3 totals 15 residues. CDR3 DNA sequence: TGCGCCAGCAGTCAACGAGACGGGAGTACAGATACGCAGTATTTT. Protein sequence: CASSQRDGSTDTQYF.

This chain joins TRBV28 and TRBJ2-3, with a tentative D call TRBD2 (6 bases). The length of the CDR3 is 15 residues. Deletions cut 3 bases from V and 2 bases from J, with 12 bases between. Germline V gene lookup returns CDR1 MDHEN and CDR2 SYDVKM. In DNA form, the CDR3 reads TGTGCCAGCAGTTTCCCGGCTAGCGCCACAGATACGCAGTATTTT. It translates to CASSFPASATDTQYF.

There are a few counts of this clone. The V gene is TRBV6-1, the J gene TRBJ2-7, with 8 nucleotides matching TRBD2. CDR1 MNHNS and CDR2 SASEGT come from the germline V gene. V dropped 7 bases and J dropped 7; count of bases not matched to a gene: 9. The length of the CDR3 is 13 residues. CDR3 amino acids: CASTPGGMGEQYV. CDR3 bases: TGTGCCAGCACGCCGGGAGGGATGGGGGAGCAGTACGTC.

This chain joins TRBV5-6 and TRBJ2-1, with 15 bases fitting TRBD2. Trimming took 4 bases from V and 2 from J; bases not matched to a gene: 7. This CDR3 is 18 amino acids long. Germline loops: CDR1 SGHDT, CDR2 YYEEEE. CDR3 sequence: CASSAGLAGGRTYNEQFF. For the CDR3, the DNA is TGTGCCAGCAGCGCGGGACTAGCGGGAGGTCGGACCTACAATGAGCAGTTCTTC.

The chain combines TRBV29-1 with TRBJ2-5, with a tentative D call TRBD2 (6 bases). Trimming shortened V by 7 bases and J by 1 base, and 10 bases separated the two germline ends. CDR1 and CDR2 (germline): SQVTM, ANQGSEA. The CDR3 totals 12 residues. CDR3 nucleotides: TGCAGCGCTGGGAGGCCCCAAGAGACCCAGTACTTC. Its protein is CSAGRPQETQYF.

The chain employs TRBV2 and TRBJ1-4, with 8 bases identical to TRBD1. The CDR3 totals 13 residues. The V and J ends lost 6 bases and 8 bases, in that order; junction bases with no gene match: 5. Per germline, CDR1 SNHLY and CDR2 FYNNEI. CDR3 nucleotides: TGTGCCAGCAGCCCAGGGGGCGTAGAAAAACTGTTTTTT. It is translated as CASSPGGVEKLFF.

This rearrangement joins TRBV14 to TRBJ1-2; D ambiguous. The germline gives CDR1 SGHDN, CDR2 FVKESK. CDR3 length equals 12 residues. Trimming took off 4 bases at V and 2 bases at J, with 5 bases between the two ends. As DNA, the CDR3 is TGTGCCAGCAGCCTGACAAACTATGGCTACACCTTC. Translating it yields CASSLTNYGYTF.

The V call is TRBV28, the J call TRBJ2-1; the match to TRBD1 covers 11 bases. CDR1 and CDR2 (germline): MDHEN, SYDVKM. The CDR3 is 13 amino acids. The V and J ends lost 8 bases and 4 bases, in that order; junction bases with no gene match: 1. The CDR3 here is CASGTGGYNEQFF. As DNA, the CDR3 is TGTGCCAGCGGGACAGGGGGGTACAATGAGCAGTTCTTC.

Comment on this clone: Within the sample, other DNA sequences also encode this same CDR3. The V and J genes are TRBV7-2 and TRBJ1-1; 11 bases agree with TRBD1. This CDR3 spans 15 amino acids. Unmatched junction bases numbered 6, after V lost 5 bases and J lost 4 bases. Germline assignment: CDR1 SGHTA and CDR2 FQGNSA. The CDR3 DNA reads TGTGCCAGCAGCCTTTTGGGACAGGGGGTCACTGAAGCTTTCTTT. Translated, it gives CASSLLGQGVTEAFF.

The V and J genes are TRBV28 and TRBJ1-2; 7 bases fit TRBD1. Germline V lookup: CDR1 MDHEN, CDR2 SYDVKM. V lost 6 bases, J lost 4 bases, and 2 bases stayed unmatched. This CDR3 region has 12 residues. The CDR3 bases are TGTGCCAGCAGGGGACAGAGCTATGGCTACACCTTC. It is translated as CASRGQSYGYTF.

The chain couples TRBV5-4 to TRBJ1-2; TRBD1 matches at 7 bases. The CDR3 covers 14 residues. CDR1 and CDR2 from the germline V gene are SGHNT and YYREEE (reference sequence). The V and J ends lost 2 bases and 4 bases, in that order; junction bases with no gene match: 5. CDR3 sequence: CASSFVGGSYGYTF. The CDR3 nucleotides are TGTGCCAGCAGCTTCGTAGGGGGCAGCTATGGCTACACCTTC.

CDR3 region: CASSLEPGLGREGEKLFF. CDR3 DNA: TGTGCCAGCAGTTTGGAACCGGGGTTGGGCAGGGAGGGTGAAAAACTGTTTTTT. The rearrangement joins TRBV28 to TRBJ1-4; TRBD1 might be the D (5 bases). V lost 3 bases and J 7 bases, leaving 24 bases between the germline ends. CDR1 and CDR2 (germline): MDHEN, SYDVKM. CDR3 length: 18 residues.

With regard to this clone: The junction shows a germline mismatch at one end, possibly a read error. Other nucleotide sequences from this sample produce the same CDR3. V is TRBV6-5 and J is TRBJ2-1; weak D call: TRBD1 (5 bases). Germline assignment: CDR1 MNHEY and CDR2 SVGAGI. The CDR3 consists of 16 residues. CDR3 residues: CASSYSIRVTYNEQFF. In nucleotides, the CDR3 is TGCGCCAGCAGTTACTCGATCAGGGTTACCTACAATGAGCAGTTCTTC.

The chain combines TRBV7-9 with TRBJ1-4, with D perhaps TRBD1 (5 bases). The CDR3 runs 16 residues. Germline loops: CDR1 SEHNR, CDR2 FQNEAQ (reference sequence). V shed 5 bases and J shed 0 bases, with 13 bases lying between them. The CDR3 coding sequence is TGTGCCAGCAGCCCTAGTTCGACAGCAACTAATGAAAAACTGTTTTTT. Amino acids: CASSPSSTATNEKLFF.

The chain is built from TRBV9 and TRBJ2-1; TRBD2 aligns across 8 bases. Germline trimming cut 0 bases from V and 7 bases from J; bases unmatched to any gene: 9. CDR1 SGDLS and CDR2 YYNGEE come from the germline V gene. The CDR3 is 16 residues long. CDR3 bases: TGTGCCAGCAGCGTAGATGGAGCGGGAGCTCCAAATGAGCAGTTCTTC. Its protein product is CASSVDGAGAPNEQFF. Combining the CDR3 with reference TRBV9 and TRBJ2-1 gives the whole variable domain DSGVTQTPKHLITATGQRVTLRCSPRSGDLSVYWYQQSLDQGLQFLIQYYNGEERAKGNILERFSAQQFPDLHSELNLSSLELGDSALYFCASSVDGAGAPNEQFFGPGTRLTVL.

The CDR3: CAWSRGTGVHNEQFF. The CDR3 DNA is TGTGCCTGGAGTAGAGGGACAGGGGTCCACAATGAGCAGTTCTTC. The chain uses TRBV30 and TRBJ2-1; 10 nucleotides match TRBD1. Germline V gene data show CDR1 as GTSNPN and CDR2 as SVGIG (reference sequence). With V trimmed by 2 bases and J by 5 bases, 6 bases remained unmatched. The CDR3 is 15 residues long.

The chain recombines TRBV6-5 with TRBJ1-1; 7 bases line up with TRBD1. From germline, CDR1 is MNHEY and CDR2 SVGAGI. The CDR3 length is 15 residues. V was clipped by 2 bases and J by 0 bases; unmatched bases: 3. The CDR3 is CASSYRGLMNTEAFF. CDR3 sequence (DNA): TGTGCCAGCAGTTACAGGGGGCTCATGAACACTGAAGCTTTCTTT.

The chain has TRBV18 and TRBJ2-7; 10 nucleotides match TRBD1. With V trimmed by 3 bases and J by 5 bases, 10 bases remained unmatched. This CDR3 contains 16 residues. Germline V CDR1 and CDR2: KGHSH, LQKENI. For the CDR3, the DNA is TGTGCCAGCTCACCCGGACAGGGGGGCGGTTTAGACGAGCAGTACTTC. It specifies CASSPGQGGGLDEQYF.